Given below is one TCR beta chain in context. Its antigen is unidentified. This sample stems from a study of cytomegalovirus exposure and HLA in healthy donors. Whole-study results and caveats: The HLA-A and HLA-B alleles of most subjects were reportedly predicted accurately from TCR beta sequences.

The study ran its PCR with 60 Vbeta and 13 Jbeta primers. Some clones are missing from TCRdb's copy, which holds only in-frame ones; the method was immunoSEQ multiplex PCR. The sample includes roughly 150,000 clones, around 83% of them seen just once. Healthy people donating bone marrow made up the donors. The sequencing input was PBMCs. The sequence came from a middle-aged man in good health and CMV-seropositive.

CDR3 DNA sequence: TGTGCCAGCGTAGGTAGCAGCCATGAGCAGTTCTTC. This encodes CASVGSSHEQFF. The chain links TRBV6-5 to TRBJ2-1; D is unclear. The CDR3 extends over 12 amino acids. Trimming stripped 8 bases from V and 8 bases from J, with 13 bases between. Per germline, CDR1 MNHEY and CDR2 SVGAGI.